This T cell receptor beta chain is from a study of T cells after yellow fever vaccination. This CDR3 has 13 residues. CDR1 is MNHNY and CDR2 is SVGAGI in the germline V gene (reference sequence). The V end was cut by 8 bases, the J end by 5 bases, with 15 bases between. TCRdb reanalysed the 5' RACE reads using MiXCR and keeps one entry per CDR3 protein. Among roughly 310,000 distinct CDR3 sequences, 8% to 10% were seen once, and the ten largest hold roughly 17%. The chain links TRBV6-6 to TRBJ2-5; tentatively, D is TRBD2 (6 bases). Specimen: PBMCs, collected on the day of the first yellow fever vaccination. This clonotype was obtained from a man aged 18 to 30 who received the YFV17D yellow fever vaccine. This CDR3 reads CASSSGEEETQYF. The CDR3 DNA reads TGTGCCAGCTCGTCGGGAGAGGAGGAGACCCAGTACTTC.